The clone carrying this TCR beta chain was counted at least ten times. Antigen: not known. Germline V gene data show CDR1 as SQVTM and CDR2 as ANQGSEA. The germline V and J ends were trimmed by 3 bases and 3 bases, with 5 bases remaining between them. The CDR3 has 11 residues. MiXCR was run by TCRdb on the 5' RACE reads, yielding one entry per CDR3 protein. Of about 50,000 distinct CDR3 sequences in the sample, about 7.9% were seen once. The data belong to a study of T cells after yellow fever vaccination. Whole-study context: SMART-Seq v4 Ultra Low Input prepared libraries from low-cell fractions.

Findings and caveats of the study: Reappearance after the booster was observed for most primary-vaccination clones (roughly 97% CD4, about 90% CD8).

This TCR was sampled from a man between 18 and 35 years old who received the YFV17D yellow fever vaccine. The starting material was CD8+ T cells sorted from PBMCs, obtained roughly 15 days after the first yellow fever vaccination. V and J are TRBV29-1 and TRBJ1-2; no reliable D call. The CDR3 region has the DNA TGCAGCGTTGAGGAGGACTATGGCTACACCTTC. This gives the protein CSVEEDYGYTF.